This T cell receptor beta chain was documented in a study of blood T cells in healthy people across ages. Regarding the study as a whole: Unsorted PBMC input precluded a conclusive naive versus antigen-experienced comparison.

Then a second PCR, running about 6 to 12 cycles, was carried out with a sample-barcoded 5' primer and a J-beta primer mix. TCRdb re-analysed the 5' RACE reads in MiXCR, keeping a single row per CDR3 protein. The repertoire has approximately 1.5 million distinct CDR3 sequences, roughly 32% of them found once; the top ten carry around 11%. On this clonotype itself: The antigen is unknown.

The CDR3 is 14 residues long. In germline, CDR1 is MGHRA, CDR2 YSYEKL. V was clipped by 1 base and J by 4 bases, with 10 bases between them. The chain joins TRBV4-1 to TRBJ1-1, with D possibly TRBD1 on 5 matching bases. This sequence originates from a woman in her thirties in good health. Sequenced material: blood. The CDR3 sequence is CASSQGWGGTEAFF. CDR3 nucleotide sequence: TGCGCCAGCAGCCAAGGGTGGGGGGGCACTGAAGCTTTCTTT.